This T cell receptor beta chain appears in the sequencing data of a study of T-cell memory formation after mild COVID-19. Overall study context: In these data, TCR clusters were largely donor specific. Findings and caveats of the study: Clones that contracted clustered mainly in CM and EM if CD4+ and in EMRA if CD8+. Memory from before infection featured some responding clones, which suggests cross-reactive memory joined.

TCR alpha and TCR beta cDNA libraries with sample barcodes and UMIs came from 5'RACE using constant-segment primers. TCRdb reanalysed the 5' RACE reads using MiXCR and keeps one entry per CDR3 protein. The sample lists 250,000 to 350,000 distinct CDR3 sequences, roughly a fifth occurring once. This clonotype occurred a few times. Antigen unknown. One base away lies a much larger clone, so this may be a sequencing read error. The germline CDR1 and CDR2 sequences are SGHTA and FQGTGA. Trimming cost V 5 bases and J 5 bases; bases outside gene matches: 3. CDR3 length: 15 residues. This TCR was recovered from a man aged 18 to 30 who had mild COVID-19 (a few samples of this study predate the infection). Cell type and time point are not known. Material for sequencing was PBMCs or a T cell subset sorted from them (not recorded which). This chain uses TRBV7-3 with TRBJ2-1; 13 bases line up with TRBD2. This CDR3 reads CASSPGLAGDNEQFF. In DNA form, the CDR3 reads TGTGCCAGCAGCCCCGGACTAGCGGGGGACAATGAGCAGTTCTTC.